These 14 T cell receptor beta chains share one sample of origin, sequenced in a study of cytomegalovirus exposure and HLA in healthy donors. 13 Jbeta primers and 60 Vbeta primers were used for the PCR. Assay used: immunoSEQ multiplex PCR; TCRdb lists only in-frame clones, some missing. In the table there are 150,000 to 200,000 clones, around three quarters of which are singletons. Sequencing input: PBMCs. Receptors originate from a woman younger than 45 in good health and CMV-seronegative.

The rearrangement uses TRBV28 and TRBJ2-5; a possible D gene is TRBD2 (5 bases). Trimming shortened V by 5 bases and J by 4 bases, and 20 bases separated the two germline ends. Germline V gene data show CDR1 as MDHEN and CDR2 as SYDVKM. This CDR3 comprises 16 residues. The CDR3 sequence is CASSTIGSWERETQYF. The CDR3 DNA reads TGTGCCAGCAGTACGATAGGGTCGTGGGAGAGAGAGACCCAGTACTTC.

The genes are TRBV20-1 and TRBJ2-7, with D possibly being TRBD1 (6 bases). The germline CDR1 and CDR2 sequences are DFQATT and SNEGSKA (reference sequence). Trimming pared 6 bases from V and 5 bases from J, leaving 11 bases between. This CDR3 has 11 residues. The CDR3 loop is CSARGKNEQYF. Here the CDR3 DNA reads TGCAGTGCGAGGGGGAAAAACGAGCAGTACTTC.

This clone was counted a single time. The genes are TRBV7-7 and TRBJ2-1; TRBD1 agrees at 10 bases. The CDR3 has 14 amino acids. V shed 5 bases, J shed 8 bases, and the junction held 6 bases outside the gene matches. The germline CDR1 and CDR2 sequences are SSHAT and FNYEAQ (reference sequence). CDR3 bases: TGTGCCAGCAGCAGAGGGACAGGGGAATATGAGCAGTTCTTC. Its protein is CASSRGTGEYEQFF.

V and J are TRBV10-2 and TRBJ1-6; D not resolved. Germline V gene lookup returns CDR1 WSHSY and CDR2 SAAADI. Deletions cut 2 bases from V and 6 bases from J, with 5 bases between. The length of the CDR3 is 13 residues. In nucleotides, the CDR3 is TGCGCCAGCAGTGAGACAGTTAATTCACCCCTCCACTTT. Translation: CASSETVNSPLHF.

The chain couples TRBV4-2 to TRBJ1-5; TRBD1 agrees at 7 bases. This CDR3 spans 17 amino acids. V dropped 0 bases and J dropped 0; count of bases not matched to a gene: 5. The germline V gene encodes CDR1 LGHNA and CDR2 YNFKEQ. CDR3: CASSQEGTDYSNQPQHF. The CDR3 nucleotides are TGTGCCAGCAGCCAAGAAGGGACAGATTATAGCAATCAGCCCCAGCATTTT.

This CDR3 reads CASSWTGYSNQPQHF. CDR3 bases: TGTGCCAGTAGCTGGACAGGGTATAGCAATCAGCCCCAGCATTTT. V and J are TRBV19 and TRBJ1-5; 8 nucleotides match TRBD1. Germline V lookup: CDR1 LNHDA, CDR2 SQIVND (reference sequence). This CDR3 has 15 amino acids. V dropped 6 bases and J dropped 0; count of bases not matched to a gene: 4.

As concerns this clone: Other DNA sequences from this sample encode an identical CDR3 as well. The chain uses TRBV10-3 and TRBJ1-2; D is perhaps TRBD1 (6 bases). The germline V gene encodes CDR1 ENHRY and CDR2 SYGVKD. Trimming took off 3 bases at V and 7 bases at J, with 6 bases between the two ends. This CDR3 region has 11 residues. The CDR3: CAISEGGGYTF. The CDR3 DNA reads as TGTGCCATCAGTGAAGGGGGTGGCTACACCTTC.

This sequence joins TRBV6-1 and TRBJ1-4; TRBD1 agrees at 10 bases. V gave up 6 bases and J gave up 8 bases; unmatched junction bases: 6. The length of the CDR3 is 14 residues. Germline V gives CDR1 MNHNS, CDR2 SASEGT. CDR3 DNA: TGTGCCAGCAGCCCGGGACAGGGGCGGGAAAAACTGTTTTTT. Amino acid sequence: CASSPGQGREKLFF.

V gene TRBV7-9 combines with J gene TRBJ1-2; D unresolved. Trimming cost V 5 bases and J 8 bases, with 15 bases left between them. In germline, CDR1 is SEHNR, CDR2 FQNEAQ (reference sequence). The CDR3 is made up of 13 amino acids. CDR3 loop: CASSPGSRLGYTF. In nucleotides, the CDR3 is TGTGCCAGCAGCCCGGGAAGCCGGCTGGGCTACACCTTC.

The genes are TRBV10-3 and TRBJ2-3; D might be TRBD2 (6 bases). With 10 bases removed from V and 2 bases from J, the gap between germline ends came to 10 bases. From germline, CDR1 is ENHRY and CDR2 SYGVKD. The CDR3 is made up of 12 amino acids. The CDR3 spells CATSGVTDTQYF. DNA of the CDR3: TGTGCCACCTCGGGGGTCACAGATACGCAGTATTTT.

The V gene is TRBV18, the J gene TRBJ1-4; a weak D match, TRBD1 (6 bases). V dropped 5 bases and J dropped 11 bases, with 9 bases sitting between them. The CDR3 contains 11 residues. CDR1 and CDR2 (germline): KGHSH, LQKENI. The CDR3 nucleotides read TGTGCCAGCTCAGCGCAGGGGAAACTGTTTTTT. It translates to CASSAQGKLFF.

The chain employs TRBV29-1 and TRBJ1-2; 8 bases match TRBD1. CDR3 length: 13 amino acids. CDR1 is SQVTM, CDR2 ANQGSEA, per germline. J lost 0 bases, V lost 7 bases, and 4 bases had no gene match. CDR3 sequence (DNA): TGCAGCGGCGGACAGGGACCTAACTATGGCTACACCTTC. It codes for CSGGQGPNYGYTF.

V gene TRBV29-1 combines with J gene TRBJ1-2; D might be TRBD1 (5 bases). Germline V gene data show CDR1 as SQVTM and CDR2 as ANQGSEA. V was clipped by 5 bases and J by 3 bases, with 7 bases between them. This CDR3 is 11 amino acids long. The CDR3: CSVPGDYGYTF. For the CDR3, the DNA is TGCAGCGTTCCGGGGGACTATGGCTACACCTTC.

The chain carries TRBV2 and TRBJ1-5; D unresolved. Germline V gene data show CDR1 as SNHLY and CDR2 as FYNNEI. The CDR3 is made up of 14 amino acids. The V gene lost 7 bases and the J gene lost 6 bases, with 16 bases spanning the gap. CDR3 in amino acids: CASTMTPGGQPQHF. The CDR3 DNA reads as TGTGCCAGCACCATGACCCCGGGTGGTCAGCCCCAGCATTTT.